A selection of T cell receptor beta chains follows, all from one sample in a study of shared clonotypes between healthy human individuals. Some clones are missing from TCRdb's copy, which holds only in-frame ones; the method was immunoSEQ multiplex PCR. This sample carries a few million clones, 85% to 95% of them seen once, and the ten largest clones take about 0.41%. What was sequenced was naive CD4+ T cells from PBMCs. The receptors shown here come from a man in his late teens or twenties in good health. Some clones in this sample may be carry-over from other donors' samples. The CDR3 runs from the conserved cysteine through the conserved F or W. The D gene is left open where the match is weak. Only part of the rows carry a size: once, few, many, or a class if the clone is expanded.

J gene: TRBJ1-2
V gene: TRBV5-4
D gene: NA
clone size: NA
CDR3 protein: CASSLRTGYGYTF
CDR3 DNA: TGTGCCAGCAGCTTAAGGACGGGCTATGGCTACACCTTC

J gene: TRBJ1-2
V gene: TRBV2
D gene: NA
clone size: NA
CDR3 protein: CASSVQHYGYTF
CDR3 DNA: TGTGCCAGCAGTGTACAACACTATGGCTACACCTTC

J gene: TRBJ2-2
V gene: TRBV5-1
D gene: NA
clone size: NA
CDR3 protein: CASSPRTERTTGELFF
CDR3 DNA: TGCGCCAGCAGCCCCCGGACAGAGCGAACAACCGGGGAGCTGTTTTTT

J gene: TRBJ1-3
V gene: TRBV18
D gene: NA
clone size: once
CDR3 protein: CASSPPGASGNTIYF
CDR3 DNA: TGTGCCAGCTCACCACCGGGTGCCTCTGGAAACACCATATATTTT

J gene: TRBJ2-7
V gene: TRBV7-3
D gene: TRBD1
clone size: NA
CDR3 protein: CASSLLGQGYEQYF
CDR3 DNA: TGTGCCAGCAGCTTACTGGGACAGGGTTACGAGCAGTACTTC

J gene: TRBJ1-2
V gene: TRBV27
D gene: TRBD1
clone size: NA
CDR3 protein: CASRPAGQGAFGYTF
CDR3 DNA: TGTGCCAGCAGACCCGCGGGACAGGGTGCGTTTGGCTACACCTTC

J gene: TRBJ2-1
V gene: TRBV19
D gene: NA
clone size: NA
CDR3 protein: CASSIDTGTYNEQFF
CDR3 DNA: TGTGCCAGTAGTATAGATACGGGAACCTACAATGAGCAGTTCTTC

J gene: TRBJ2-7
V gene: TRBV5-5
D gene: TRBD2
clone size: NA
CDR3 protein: CASSLLIGRQWAYEQYF
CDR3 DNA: TGTGCCAGCAGCTTGCTTATCGGGAGGCAATGGGCCTACGAGCAGTACTTC

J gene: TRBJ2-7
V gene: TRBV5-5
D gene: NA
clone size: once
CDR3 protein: CASSPSGAQINEQYF
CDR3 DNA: TGTGCCAGCAGCCCATCTGGGGCGCAAATAAACGAGCAGTACTTC

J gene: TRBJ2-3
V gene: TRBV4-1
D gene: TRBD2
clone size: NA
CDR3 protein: CASSQGLAASTDTQYF
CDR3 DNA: TGCGCCAGCAGCCAAGGACTAGCGGCTAGCACAGATACGCAGTATTTT

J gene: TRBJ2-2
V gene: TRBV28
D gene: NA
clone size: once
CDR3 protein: CASRGQGRGTGELFF
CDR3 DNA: TGTGCCAGCCGAGGACAAGGCCGGGGTACCGGGGAGCTGTTTTTT

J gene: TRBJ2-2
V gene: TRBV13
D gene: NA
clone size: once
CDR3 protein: CASSPNPTMRELFF
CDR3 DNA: TGTGCCAGCAGCCCAAACCCAACTATGAGGGAGCTGTTTTTT

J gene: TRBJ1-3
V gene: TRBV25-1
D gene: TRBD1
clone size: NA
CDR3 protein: CASSEGTGRGNTIYF
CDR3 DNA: TGTGCCAGCAGTGAAGGGACAGGGAGGGGAAACACCATATATTTT

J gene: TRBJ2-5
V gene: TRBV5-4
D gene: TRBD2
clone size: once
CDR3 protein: CASSPRPVSLAGGEETQYF
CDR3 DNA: TGTGCCAGCAGCCCTCGTCCTGTAAGTCTAGCGGGAGGCGAAGAGACCCAGTACTTC

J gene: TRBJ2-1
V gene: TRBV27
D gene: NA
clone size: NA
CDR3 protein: CASSLNEDFSEQFF
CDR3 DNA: TGTGCCAGCAGTTTAAATGAGGACTTCAGTGAGCAGTTCTTC

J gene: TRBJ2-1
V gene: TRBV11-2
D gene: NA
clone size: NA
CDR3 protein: CASSFNPARYEQFF
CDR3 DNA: TGTGCCAGCAGCTTCAACCCCGCTCGGTATGAGCAGTTCTTC

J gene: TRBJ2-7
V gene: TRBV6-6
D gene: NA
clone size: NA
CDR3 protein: CASSYSRLGEQYF
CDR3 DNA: TGTGCCAGCAGTTACTCCCGTCTTGGGGAGCAGTACTTC

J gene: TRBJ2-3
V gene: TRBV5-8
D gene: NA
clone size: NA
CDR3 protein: CASSAPKTRTTDTQYF
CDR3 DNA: TGTGCCAGCAGCGCCCCTAAGACTAGGACCACAGATACGCAGTATTTT

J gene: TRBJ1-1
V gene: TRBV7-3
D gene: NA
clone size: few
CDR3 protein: CASSSGVNTEAFF
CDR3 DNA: TGTGCCAGCAGTTCAGGAGTAAATACTGAAGCTTTCTTT

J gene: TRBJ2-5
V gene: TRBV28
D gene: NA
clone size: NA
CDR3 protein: CASSRDSPVETQYF
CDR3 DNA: TGTGCCAGCAGCCGGGACTCTCCTGTTGAGACCCAGTACTTC

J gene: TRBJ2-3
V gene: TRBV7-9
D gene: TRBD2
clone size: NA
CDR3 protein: CASVPRGGDTDTQYF
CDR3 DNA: TGTGCCAGCGTGCCCCGGGGGGGGGACACAGATACGCAGTATTTT

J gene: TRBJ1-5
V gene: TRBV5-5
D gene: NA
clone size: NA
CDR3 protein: CASSRTDYSNQPQHF
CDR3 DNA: TGTGCCAGCAGCCGGACAGATTATAGCAATCAGCCCCAGCATTTT

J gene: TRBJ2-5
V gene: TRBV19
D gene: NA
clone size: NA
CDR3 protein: CATREEETQYF
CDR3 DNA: TGTGCCACCAGAGAGGAAGAGACCCAGTACTTC

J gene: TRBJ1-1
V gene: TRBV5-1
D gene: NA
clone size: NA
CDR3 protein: CASSLDLTEAFF
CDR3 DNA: TGCGCCAGCAGCTTGGACCTAACTGAAGCTTTCTTT

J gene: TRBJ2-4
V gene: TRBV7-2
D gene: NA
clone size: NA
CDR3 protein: CASSRLEAKNIQYF
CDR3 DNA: TGTGCCAGCAGCCGCCTGGAAGCCAAAAACATTCAGTACTTC

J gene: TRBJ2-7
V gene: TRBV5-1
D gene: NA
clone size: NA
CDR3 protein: CASSLGRTLYEQYF
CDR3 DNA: TGCGCCAGCAGCTTAGGCAGGACCCTCTACGAGCAGTACTTC

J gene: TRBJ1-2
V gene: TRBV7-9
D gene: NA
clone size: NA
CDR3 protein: CASSLEQGVDGYTF
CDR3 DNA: TGTGCCAGCAGCTTAGAACAGGGAGTCGATGGCTACACCTTC

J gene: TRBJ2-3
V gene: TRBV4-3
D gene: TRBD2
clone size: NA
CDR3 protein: CASSRGTSGSGDTQYF
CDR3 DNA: TGCGCCAGCAGCCGCGGGACTAGCGGGAGTGGTGATACGCAGTATTTT

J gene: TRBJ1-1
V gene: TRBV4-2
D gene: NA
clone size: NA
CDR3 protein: CASSQVLLNTEAFF
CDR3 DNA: TGTGCCAGCAGCCAAGTCCTTCTGAACACTGAAGCTTTCTTT

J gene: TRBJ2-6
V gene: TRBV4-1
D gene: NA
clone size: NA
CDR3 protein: CASSQDGESLANVLTF
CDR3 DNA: TGCGCCAGCAGCCAAGATGGAGAGAGTCTAGCCAACGTCCTGACTTTC

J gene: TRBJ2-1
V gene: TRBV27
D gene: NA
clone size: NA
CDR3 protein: CASSLSGSSYNEQFF
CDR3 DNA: TGTGCCAGCAGTTTAAGTGGGAGCTCCTACAATGAGCAGTTCTTC

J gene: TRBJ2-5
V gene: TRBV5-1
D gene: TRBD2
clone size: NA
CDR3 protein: CASSLGSGRTQETQYF
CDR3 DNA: TGCGCCAGCAGCCTAGGTAGCGGGAGGACCCAAGAGACCCAGTACTTC

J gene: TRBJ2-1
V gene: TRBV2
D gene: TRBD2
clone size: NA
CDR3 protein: CASSLAGVSYNEQFF
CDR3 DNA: TGTGCCAGCAGTCTAGCGGGAGTGTCCTACAATGAGCAGTTCTTC

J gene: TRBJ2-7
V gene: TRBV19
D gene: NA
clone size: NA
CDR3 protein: CASSIGGGAPREQYF
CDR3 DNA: TGTGCCAGTAGTATAGGCGGCGGGGCCCCGCGCGAGCAGTACTTC

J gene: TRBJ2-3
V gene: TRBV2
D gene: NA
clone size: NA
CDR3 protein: CASSLDRNTDTQYF
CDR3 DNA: TGTGCCAGCAGCCTTGACAGAAACACAGATACGCAGTATTTT

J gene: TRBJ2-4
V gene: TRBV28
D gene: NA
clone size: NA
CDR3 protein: CASSPFQGNIQYF
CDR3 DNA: TGTGCCAGCAGCCCCTTCCAGGGGAACATTCAGTACTTC

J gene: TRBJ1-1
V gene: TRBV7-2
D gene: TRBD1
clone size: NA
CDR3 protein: CASSFGNRGLVNTEAFF
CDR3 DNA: TGTGCCAGCAGCTTCGGGAACAGGGGGCTGGTGAACACTGAAGCTTTCTTT

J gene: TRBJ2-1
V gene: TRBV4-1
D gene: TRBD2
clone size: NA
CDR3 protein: CASSQGLAGGWPQFF
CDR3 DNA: TGCGCCAGCAGCCAGGGACTAGCGGGAGGGTGGCCCCAGTTCTTC

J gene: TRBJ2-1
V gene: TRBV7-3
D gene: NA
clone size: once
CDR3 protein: CASSLASSYNEQFF
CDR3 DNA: TGTGCCAGCAGCTTAGCCAGCTCCTACAATGAGCAGTTCTTC

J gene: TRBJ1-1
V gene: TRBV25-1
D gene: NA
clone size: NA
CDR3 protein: CASSEHLGEGTEAFF
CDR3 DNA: TGTGCCAGCAGTGAACACCTGGGTGAGGGCACTGAAGCTTTCTTT

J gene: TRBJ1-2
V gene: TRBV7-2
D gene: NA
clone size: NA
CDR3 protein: CASSSGPNYGYTF
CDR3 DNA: TGTGCCAGCAGCTCGGGTCCTAACTATGGCTACACCTTC

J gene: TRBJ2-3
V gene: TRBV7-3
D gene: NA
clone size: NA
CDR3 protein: CASSLRVATDTQYF
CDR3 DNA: TGTGCCAGCAGCTTACGGGTTGCCACAGATACGCAGTATTTT

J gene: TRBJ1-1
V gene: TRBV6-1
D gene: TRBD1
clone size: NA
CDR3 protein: CASSEALRFVGTVNTEAFF
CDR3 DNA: TGTGCCAGCAGTGAAGCGCTTCGTTTCGTTGGGACAGTGAACACTGAAGCTTTCTTT

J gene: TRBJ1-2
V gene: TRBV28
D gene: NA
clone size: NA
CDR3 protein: CASSLVGGVNYGYTF
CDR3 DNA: TGTGCCAGCAGTTTGGTCGGGGGTGTAAACTATGGCTACACCTTC

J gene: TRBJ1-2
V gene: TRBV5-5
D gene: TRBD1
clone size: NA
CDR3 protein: CASSLFRGQAGYTF
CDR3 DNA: TGTGCCAGCAGCTTGTTTAGAGGACAGGCTGGCTACACCTTC

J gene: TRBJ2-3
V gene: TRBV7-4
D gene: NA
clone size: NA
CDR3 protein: CASQLWANSSTDTQYF
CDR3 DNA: TGTGCCAGCCAATTATGGGCTAACTCTAGCACAGATACGCAGTATTTT

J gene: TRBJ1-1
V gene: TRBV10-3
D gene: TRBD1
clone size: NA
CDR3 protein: CAIRGTGGMNTEAFF
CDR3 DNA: TGTGCCATCAGAGGGACAGGGGGCATGAACACTGAAGCTTTCTTT

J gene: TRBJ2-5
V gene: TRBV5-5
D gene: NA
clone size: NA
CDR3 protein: CASSGTSSGETQYF
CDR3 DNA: TGTGCCAGCAGCGGAACTAGTTCGGGAGAGACCCAGTACTTC

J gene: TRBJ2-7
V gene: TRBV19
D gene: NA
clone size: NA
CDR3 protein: CASSRAREINEQYF
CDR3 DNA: TGTGCCAGTAGTAGGGCCAGGGAGATAAACGAGCAGTACTTC

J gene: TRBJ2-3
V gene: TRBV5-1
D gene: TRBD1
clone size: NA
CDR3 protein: CASSLAGQVPDTQYF
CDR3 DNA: TGCGCCAGCAGCTTGGCGGGACAGGTTCCAGATACGCAGTATTTT

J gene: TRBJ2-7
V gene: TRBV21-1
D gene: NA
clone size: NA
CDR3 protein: CASSNPGYEQYF
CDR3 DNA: TGTGCCAGCAGCAATCCAGGGTACGAGCAGTACTTC